This T cell receptor (beta chain) came from a study of T cells expressing NK-cell markers (dated by TCRdb to 2018 to 2021). Context from the whole study: TCR beta-chain repertoires were profiled in sorted CD3+CD56+NKG2C+, CD3+CD56+NKG2C- and CD3+CD56-NKG2C+ T-cell subsets from eight donors. Among the eight sequenced donors, seven were HCMV-seropositive and one was HCMV-seronegative. The eight sequenced donors were randomly selected healthy volunteers, three men and five women. Libraries were sequenced as 2 x 150 bp reads on Illumina HiSeq 2000/2500, MiSeq or NextSeq.

HCMV-specific IgG was detected in serum with a commercial ELISA kit to determine HCMV serostatus. Peripheral blood mononuclear cells were isolated from blood by Ficoll density gradient centrifugation. The data were produced on an Illumina HiSeq 2000. TCR beta cDNA libraries were made by 5'RACE template switching that added a universal primer site and unique molecular identifiers. Synthesis of cDNA was primed from the TCR beta constant segment and was followed by two consecutive PCR amplification steps. On the authors' methods: MIGEC handled demultiplexing of the reads and grouping by UMI, while MiTCR was used to assemble and quantify clonotypes. Only TCR cDNA sequences supported by at least two reads were kept to exclude erroneous sequences. The tcR package was used for downstream repertoire analysis, with clonotypes matched between fractions based on CDR3 nucleotide sequence plus V segment. VDJmatch was used to annotate antigen specificity against VDJdb, with one amino acid substitution allowed in CDR3. After TCRdb reprocessed the reads, each CDR3 protein sequence was kept as one row, without DNA. Here the V and J calls rest on TCRdb's processing, not on the authors' analysis. In this sample's table one finds approximately 460,000 distinct CDR3 sequences. Less than 7.5% of the sample belongs to the ten largest clones.

The study at large found these results: In more than five donors, the dominant CD3+CD56+NKG2C+ clonotypes were found to rank among the top 10 CD8+ clonotypes and to make up roughly 1.0-7.0% of CD8+ T cells. Those dominant clonotypes were again the most abundant among CD3+CD56-NKG2C+ cells in a few donors, at 28.3-60.1%. It remained unclear whether the expanded NKG2C-expressing T cell clones were specific for HCMV antigens.

Concerning this clonotype itself: Its cognate antigen has yet to be identified.

According to the germline V gene, CDR1 reads SNHLY and CDR2 reads FYNNEI. There are 14 amino acids in the CDR3, from cysteine to phenylalanine inclusive. Only the protein is on record. This receptor was taken from a woman aged 18-69 years in good health. The rearrangement combines TRBV2 with TRBJ2-1; the TRBD2 assignment by TCRdb is unverifiable without DNA. The sequencing input was blood T cells: a sorted CD56 or NKG2C T cell subset, CD4+ or CD8+ T cells, or bulk PBMC T cells (not recorded which). CDR3 sequence: CASIGSGLYNEQFF.